This entry concerns a single T cell receptor beta chain. Its antigen is currently unknown. TCR beta cDNA libraries had unique molecular identifiers. One entry per CDR3 protein, called by TCRdb with MiXCR from the PCR reads. The sample yields roughly 650,000 distinct CDR3 sequences, approximately 59% seen once. The data stem from a study of post-analysis software for immune sequencing data. General study points: Batch-matched samples strongly co-clustered by F measure.

The sequence derives from a girl aged 2 to 9 with multiple sclerosis. Material for sequencing was blood.

The CDR3 spells CASSQDPGQGRSEAFF. The CDR3 DNA is TGCGCCAGCAGCCAAGACCCGGGACAGGGACGGTCTGAAGCTTTCTTT. This sequence joins TRBV4-1 and TRBJ1-1, with 9 bases identical to TRBD1. Losses at the gene ends were 0 bases for V and 6 bases for J; bases not matched to a gene: 8. The CDR3 covers 16 residues. Germline CDR1 reads MGHRA; CDR2 reads YSYEKL.